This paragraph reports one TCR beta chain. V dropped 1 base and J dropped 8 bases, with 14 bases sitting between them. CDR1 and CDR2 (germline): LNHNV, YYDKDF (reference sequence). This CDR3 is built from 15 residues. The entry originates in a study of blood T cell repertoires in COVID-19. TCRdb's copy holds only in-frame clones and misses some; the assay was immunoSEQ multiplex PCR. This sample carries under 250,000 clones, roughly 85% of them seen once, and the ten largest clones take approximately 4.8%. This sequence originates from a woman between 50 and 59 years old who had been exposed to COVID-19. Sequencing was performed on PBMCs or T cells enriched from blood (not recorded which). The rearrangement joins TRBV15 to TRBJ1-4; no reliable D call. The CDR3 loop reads CATSRVAGWGEKLFF. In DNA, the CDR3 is TGTGCCACCAGCAGAGTAGCGGGGTGGGGAGAAAAACTGTTTTTT.